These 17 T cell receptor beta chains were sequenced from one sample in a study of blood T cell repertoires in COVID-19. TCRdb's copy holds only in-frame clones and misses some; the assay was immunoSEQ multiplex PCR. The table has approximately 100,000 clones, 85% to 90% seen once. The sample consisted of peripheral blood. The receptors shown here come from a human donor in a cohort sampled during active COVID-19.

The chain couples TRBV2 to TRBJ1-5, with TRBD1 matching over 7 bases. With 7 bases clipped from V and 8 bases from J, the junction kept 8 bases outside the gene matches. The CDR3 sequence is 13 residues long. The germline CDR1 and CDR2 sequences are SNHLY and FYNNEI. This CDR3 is CASTIQGFEPQHF. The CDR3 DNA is TGTGCCAGCACCATACAGGGGTTTGAGCCCCAGCATTTT.

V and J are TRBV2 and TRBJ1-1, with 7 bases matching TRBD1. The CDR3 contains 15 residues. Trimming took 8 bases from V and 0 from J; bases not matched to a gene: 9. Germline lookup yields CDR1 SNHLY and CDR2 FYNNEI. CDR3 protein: CASSQGQRMNTEAFF. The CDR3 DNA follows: TGTGCCAGCTCCCAGGGACAGAGAATGAACACTGAAGCTTTCTTT.

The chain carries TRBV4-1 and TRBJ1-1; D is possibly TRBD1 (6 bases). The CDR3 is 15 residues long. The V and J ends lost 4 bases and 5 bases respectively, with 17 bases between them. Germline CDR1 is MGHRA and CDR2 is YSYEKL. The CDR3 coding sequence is TGCGCCAGCAGCCGACCGCAGGGGATAGTAACTGAAGCTTTCTTT. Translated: CASSRPQGIVTEAFF.

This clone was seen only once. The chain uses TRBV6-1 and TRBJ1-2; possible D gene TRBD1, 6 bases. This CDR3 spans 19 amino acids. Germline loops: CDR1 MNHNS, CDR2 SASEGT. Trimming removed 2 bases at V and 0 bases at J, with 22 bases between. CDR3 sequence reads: CASSESKGGGLGANYGYTF. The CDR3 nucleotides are TGTGCCAGCAGTGAATCCAAAGGGGGGGGACTGGGAGCTAACTATGGCTACACCTTC.

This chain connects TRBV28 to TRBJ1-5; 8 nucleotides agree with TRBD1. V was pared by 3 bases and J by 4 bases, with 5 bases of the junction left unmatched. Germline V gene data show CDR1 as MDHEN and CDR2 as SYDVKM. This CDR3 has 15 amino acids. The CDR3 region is CASSFQDRANQPQHF. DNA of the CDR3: TGTGCCAGCAGTTTTCAGGACAGGGCTAATCAGCCCCAGCATTTT.

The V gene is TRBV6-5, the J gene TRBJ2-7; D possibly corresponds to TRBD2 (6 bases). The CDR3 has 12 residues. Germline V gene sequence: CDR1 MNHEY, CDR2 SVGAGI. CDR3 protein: CAVSGVGYEQYF. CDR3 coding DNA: TGTGCGGTCTCGGGAGTTGGCTACGAGCAGTACTTC.

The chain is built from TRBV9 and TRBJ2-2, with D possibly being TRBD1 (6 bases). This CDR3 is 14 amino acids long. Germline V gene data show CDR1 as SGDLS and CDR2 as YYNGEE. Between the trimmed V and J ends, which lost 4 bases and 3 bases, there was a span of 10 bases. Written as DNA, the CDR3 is TGTGCCAGCAGCACGACAGGCGACACCGGGGAGCTGTTTTTT. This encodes CASSTTGDTGELFF.

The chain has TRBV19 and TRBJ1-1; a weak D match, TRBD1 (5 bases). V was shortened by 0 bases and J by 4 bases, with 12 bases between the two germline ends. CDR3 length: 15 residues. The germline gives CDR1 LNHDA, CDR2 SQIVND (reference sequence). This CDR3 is CASSIDPGGATEAFF. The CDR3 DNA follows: TGTGCCAGTAGTATAGATCCTGGAGGGGCCACTGAAGCTTTCTTT.

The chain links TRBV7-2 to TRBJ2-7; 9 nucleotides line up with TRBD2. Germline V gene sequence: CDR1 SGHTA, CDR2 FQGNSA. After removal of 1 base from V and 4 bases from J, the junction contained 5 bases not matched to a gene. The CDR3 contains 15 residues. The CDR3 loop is CASSLDGGGVYEQYF. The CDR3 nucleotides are TGTGCCAGCAGCTTAGATGGCGGGGGGGTGTACGAGCAGTACTTC.

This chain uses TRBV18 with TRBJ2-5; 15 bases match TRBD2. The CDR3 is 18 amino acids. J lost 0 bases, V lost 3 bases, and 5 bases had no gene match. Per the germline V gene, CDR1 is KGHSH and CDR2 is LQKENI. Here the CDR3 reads CASSPPGLAGGNQETQYF. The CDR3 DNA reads TGTGCCAGCTCACCCCCGGGACTAGCGGGGGGTAACCAAGAGACCCAGTACTTC.

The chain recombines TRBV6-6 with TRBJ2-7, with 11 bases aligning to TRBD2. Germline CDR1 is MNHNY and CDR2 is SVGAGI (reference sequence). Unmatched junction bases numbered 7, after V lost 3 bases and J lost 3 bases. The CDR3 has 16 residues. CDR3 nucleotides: TGTGCCAGCAGTTATAGCGGGAGGGCCATCAACTACGAGCAGTACTTC. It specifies CASSYSGRAINYEQYF.

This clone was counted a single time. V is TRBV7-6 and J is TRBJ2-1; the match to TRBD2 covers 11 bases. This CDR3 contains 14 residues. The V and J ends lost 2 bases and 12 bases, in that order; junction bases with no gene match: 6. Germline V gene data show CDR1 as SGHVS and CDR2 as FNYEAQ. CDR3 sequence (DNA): TGTGCCAGCAGCTTAACGACTAGCGGGGAGATGCAGTTCTTC. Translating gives CASSLTTSGEMQFF.

The CDR3 loop is CATSARASDTQYF. The CDR3 DNA reads as TGTGCCACCAGTGCCAGGGCTTCAGATACGCAGTATTTT. The chain recombines TRBV24-1 with TRBJ2-3; D is possibly TRBD1 (5 bases). The germline V and J ends were trimmed by 5 bases and 4 bases, with 9 bases remaining between them. CDR1 and CDR2 from the germline V gene are KGHDR and SFDVKD. CDR3 length equals 13 residues.

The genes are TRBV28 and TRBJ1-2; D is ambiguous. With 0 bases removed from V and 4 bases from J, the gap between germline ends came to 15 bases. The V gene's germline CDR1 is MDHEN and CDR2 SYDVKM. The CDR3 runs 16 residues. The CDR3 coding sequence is TGTGCCAGCAGTTTATGGAAAGCAGGCGTCACCTATGGCTACACCTTC. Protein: CASSLWKAGVTYGYTF.

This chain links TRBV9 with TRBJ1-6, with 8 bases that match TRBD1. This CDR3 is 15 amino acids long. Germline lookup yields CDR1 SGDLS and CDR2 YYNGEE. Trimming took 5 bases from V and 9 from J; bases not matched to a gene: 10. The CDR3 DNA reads TGTGCCAGCAGTGATTCCGGGACAGGATTTTCACCCCTCCACTTT. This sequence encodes CASSDSGTGFSPLHF.

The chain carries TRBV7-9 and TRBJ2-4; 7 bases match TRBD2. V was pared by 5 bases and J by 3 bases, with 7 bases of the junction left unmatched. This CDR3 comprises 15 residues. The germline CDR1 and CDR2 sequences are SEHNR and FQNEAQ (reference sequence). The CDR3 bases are TGTGCCAGCAGCCCCGATTGGGGGGGCAAAAACATTCAGTACTTC. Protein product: CASSPDWGGKNIQYF.

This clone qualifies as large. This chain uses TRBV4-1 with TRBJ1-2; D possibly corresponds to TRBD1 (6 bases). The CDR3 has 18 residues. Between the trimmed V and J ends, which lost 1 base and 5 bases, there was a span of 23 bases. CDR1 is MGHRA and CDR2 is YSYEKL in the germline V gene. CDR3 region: CASSQAPQGGERWYGYTF. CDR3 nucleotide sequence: TGCGCCAGCAGCCAAGCGCCCCAAGGGGGGGAACGTTGGTATGGCTACACCTTC.